These 25 T cell receptor beta chains share one sample of origin, sequenced in a study of Graves' ophthalmopathy and Graves' hyperthyroidism. From RNA, the CDR3 regions of TCR beta chains were amplified and sequenced. The workflow started with a first-round RT-PCR run with HTBI primers and then moved on to a second-round multiplex PCR. TCRdb passed the multiplex PCR reads through MiXCR, listing each CDR3 protein once. The sample holds about 600,000 distinct CDR3 sequences, approximately 35% seen once. The sequenced sample was peripheral blood or thyroid tissue (not recorded which). Receptors originate from an adult man with Graves' hyperthyroidism.

With respect to this clonotype: A single base separates this from a much larger clone, so it may be a read error. The rearrangement links TRBV6-4 to TRBJ1-1; D remains unclear. There are 12 residues in the CDR3. Germline V gives CDR1 MRHNA, CDR2 SNTAGT. CDR3 residues: CASSDEGTEASF. CDR3 DNA sequence: TGTGCCAGCAGTGACGAGGGTACTGAAGCTTCCTTT.

In its sample, this clonotype was seen once. The J gene is TRBJ1-2, the V gene TRBV10-3; a possible D gene is TRBD1 (5 bases). Per the germline V gene, CDR1 is ENHRY and CDR2 is SYGVKD. The CDR3 is 15 amino acids. V lost 3 bases and J 4 bases, leaving 15 bases between the germline ends. The CDR3 protein is CAISDRIAGTYGYTF. CDR3 DNA: TGTGCCATCAGTGATCGCATTGCAGGGACCTATGGCTACACCTTC.

The sample holds many counts of this clonotype. The rearrangement links TRBV19 to TRBJ2-7; 7 nucleotides align to TRBD1. The CDR3 sequence is 15 residues long. Germline CDR1 is LNHDA and CDR2 is SQIVND (reference sequence). Trimming removed 3 bases from V and 0 bases from J; junction bases left unmatched: 5. The CDR3 spells CASSIYGDSSYEQYF. The CDR3, as DNA: TGTGCCAGTAGTATTTATGGGGACAGCTCCTACGAGCAGTACTTC.

This sequence joins TRBV12-3 or TRBV12-4 and TRBJ1-4; TRBD1 might be the D (5 bases). The CDR3 extends over 17 amino acids. V lost 1 base and J lost 8, with 20 bases in between. CDR3 coding DNA: TGTGCCAGCAGTTTAGTTGTCGCGGAGTGGGGACGCGAAAAACTGTTTTTT. It yields the protein CASSLVVAEWGREKLFF.

The chain combines TRBV25-1 with TRBJ1-2, with TRBD1 matching over 12 bases. V dropped 7 bases and J dropped 5; count of bases not matched to a gene: 11. The CDR3 is 16 residues long. Germline V gives CDR1 MGHDK, CDR2 SYGVNS. The CDR3 region is CASTPGQGALDYGYTF. The CDR3 DNA follows: TGTGCCAGCACGCCGGGACAGGGGGCGTTGGATTATGGCTACACCTTC.

This clonotype has a count of ten or more. The rearrangement links TRBV29-1 to TRBJ2-7; TRBD1 matches at 9 bases. The CDR3 runs to 14 residues. V was clipped by 1 base and J by 2 bases; unmatched bases: 3. CDR1 is SQVTM and CDR2 is ANQGSEA in the germline V gene. The CDR3 nucleotides are TGCAGCGTTGAAGTACAGGGGGCTCCCTACGAGCAGTACTTC. Its protein is CSVEVQGAPYEQYF.

This clonotype was observed a handful of times. The J gene is TRBJ2-1, the V gene TRBV29-1; 15 bases are shared with TRBD2. Trimming removed 3 bases from V and 2 bases from J; junction bases left unmatched: 2. Germline V CDR1 and CDR2: SQVTM, ANQGSEA. This CDR3 is 16 amino acids long. The CDR3 sequence: CSVDGTSGRTYNEQFF. The DNA for the CDR3 is TGCAGCGTTGACGGGACTAGCGGGAGGACCTACAATGAGCAGTTCTTC.

This clonotype appeared many times. This chain's CDR3 is CASSTVAVNYGYTF. The CDR3 DNA follows: TGTGCCAGCAGCACAGTGGCGGTGAACTATGGCTACACCTTC. The chain carries TRBV7-9 and TRBJ1-2; D is undetermined. The CDR3 contains 14 residues. CDR1 SEHNR and CDR2 FQNEAQ come from the germline V gene (reference sequence). Trimming took off 5 bases at V and 2 bases at J, with 12 bases between the two ends.

The chain employs TRBV5-5 and TRBJ2-3, with 9 bases aligning to TRBD1. The CDR3 is 11 residues long. Germline V gene data show CDR1 as SGHKS and CDR2 as YYEKEE (reference sequence). The junction had 5 bases not matched to a gene; V was cut back by 7 bases and J by 11 bases. The CDR3 sequence is CASEGTGWQYF. DNA of the CDR3: TGTGCCAGCGAGGGGACAGGGTGGCAGTATTTT. Full variable domain (missing parts from reference TRBV5-5 and TRBJ2-3): DAGVTQSPTHLIKTRGQQVTLRCSPISGHKSVSWYQQVLGQGPQFIFQYYEKEERGRGNFPDRFSARQFPNYSSELNVNALLLGDSALYLCASEGTGWQYFGPGTRLTVL.

The genes are TRBV20-1 and TRBJ2-2; TRBD1 aligns across 10 bases. In germline, CDR1 is DFQATT, CDR2 SNEGSKA (reference sequence). This CDR3 has 14 amino acids. V lost 6 bases and J lost 4; bases outside the gene matches: 5. The CDR3 DNA is TGCAGTGCGGAAAGGGACAGGGGCACCGGGGAGCTGTTTTTT. Its translation is CSAERDRGTGELFF.

The V and J genes are TRBV29-1 and TRBJ1-2; weak D call: TRBD1 (5 bases). The CDR3 is 12 amino acids. Per the germline V gene, CDR1 is SQVTM and CDR2 is ANQGSEA. V lost 7 bases and J lost 4, with 13 bases in between. This CDR3 reads CSGRDGGYGYTF. In DNA form, the CDR3 reads TGCAGCGGTCGGGACGGTGGCTATGGCTACACCTTC.

This clonotype has at least ten counts. The CDR3 coding sequence is TGTGCCAGGACAGTAGTGGGGAATCAGCCCCAGCATTTT. Translation gives CARTVVGNQPQHF. The chain is built from TRBV7-9 and TRBJ1-5; the D gene is possibly TRBD1 (5 bases). CDR1 is SEHNR and CDR2 is FQNEAQ in the germline V gene (reference sequence). V was clipped by 9 bases and J by 4 bases, with 13 bases between them. This CDR3 spans 13 amino acids. The full variable domain, in which reference TRBV7-9 and TRBJ1-5 provide the parts outside the CDR3, is DTGVSQNPRHKITKRGQNVTFRCDPISEHNRLYWYRQTLGQGPEFLTYFQNEAQLEKSRLLSDRFSAERPKGSFSTLEIQRTEQGDSAMYLCARTVVGNQPQHFGDGTRLSIL.

This clonotype was seen many times. The rearrangement uses TRBV7-9 and TRBJ2-5; 12 bases are a match to TRBD2. V was pared by 6 bases and J by 0 bases, with 5 bases of the junction left unmatched. Germline-derived CDR1 and CDR2 are SEHNR and FQNEAQ (reference sequence). The CDR3 has 16 residues. The DNA for the CDR3 is TGTGCCAGCAGTCCCGGACTAGCGGGGTACCAAGAGACCCAGTACTTC. It specifies CASSPGLAGYQETQYF.

The gene calls are TRBV7-9 and TRBJ2-5, with a possible D match to TRBD2 (6 bases). Germline V gene data show CDR1 as SEHNR and CDR2 as FQNEAQ (reference sequence). Trimming shortened V by 6 bases and J by 5 bases, and 16 bases separated the two germline ends. The CDR3 sequence is 14 residues long. The CDR3 spells CASRAGRAGETQYF. CDR3 nucleotide sequence: TGTGCCAGCAGGGCGGGGCGGGCGGGGGAGACCCAGTACTTC. Drawing the rest from reference TRBV7-9 and TRBJ2-5, the complete variable domain is DTGVSQNPRHKITKRGQNVTFRCDPISEHNRLYWYRQTLGQGPEFLTYFQNEAQLEKSRLLSDRFSAERPKGSFSTLEIQRTEQGDSAMYLCASRAGRAGETQYFGPGTRLLVL.

This sequence joins TRBV7-2 and TRBJ2-7; D may be TRBD1 or TRBD2 (5 bases each). CDR3 size: 14 residues. V was shortened by 6 bases and J by 7 bases, with 19 bases between the two germline ends. CDR1 is SGHTA, CDR2 FQGNSA, per germline. The CDR3 DNA reads TGTGCCAGCAGTTCGAACGGGGCAGGCCCTGAGCAGTACTTC. Residues: CASSSNGAGPEQYF.

This clonotype has only one observation. This may come from a read error, since a much larger clone is one base off. V gene TRBV5-6 combines with J gene TRBJ1-2; 8 positions agree with TRBD1. The germline CDR1 and CDR2 sequences are SGHDT and YYEEEE. V shed 4 bases, J shed 10 bases, and the junction held 12 bases outside the gene matches. The CDR3 is 14 residues long. CDR3: CASSPRTGMLDYTF. The CDR3 bases are TGTGCCAGCAGCCCCCGGACAGGGATGTTAGACTACACCTTC.

There are many counts of this clonotype. J is TRBJ1-2 and V is TRBV7-2; 11 nucleotides line up with TRBD1. J was trimmed by 8 bases and V by 4 bases; bases with no gene match: 6. The CDR3 covers 14 residues. CDR1 and CDR2 from the germline V gene are SGHTA and FQGNSA. CDR3 in amino acids: CASSSDRGHRGYTF. The CDR3, as DNA: TGTGCCAGCAGCTCGGACAGGGGGCATAGGGGCTACACCTTC.

This clonotype has at least ten counts. This chain joins TRBV3-1 and TRBJ1-2, with 8 bases aligning to TRBD1. V lost 2 bases, J lost 6 bases, and 5 bases stayed unmatched. Germline CDR1 is LGHDT and CDR2 is YNNKEL (reference sequence). This CDR3 has 14 amino acids. In DNA, the CDR3 is TGTGCCAGCAGCCAACTGCAGGGGGCGAATGGCTACACCTTC. Translated: CASSQLQGANGYTF.

This clonotype showed up just a few times. The V call is TRBV5-1, the J call TRBJ2-2; D is possibly TRBD1 or TRBD2 (7 bases each). CDR3 length equals 17 residues. The V end lost 2 bases, the J end lost 3 bases, and 17 bases lay between the germline ends. The germline CDR1 and CDR2 sequences are SGHRS and YFSETQ. The CDR3 here is CASSFKKAGQHTGELFF. CDR3 DNA: TGCGCCAGCAGCTTCAAAAAAGCGGGACAGCACACCGGGGAGCTGTTTTTT.

V is TRBV7-9 and J is TRBJ2-5; 8 positions match TRBD2. The J segment lost 8 bases and the V segment lost 1 base, leaving 6 bases of the junction unmatched. Germline CDR1 SEHNR, CDR2 FQNEAQ (reference sequence). The CDR3 covers 14 residues. The CDR3 spells CASSLVSLAGTQYF. CDR3 in DNA: TGTGCCAGCAGCTTAGTGAGTTTAGCGGGAACCCAGTACTTC.

The rearrangement joins TRBV11-3 to TRBJ2-2; possibly TRBD1 or TRBD2 for D (5 bases each). Germline-derived CDR1 and CDR2 are SGHNT and YENEEA. V dropped 2 bases and J dropped 1 base, with 14 bases sitting between them. The CDR3 spans 17 residues. The DNA for the CDR3 is TGTGCCAGCAGCTTAAGCCCGTGGGACGGGAACACCGGGGAGCTGTTTTTT. Translated: CASSLSPWDGNTGELFF.

This chain joins TRBV24-1 and TRBJ1-1; D remains ambiguous. This CDR3 is built from 14 residues. Trimming shortened V by 4 bases and J by 5 bases, and 13 bases separated the two germline ends. CDR1 and CDR2 from the germline V gene are KGHDR and SFDVKD. CDR3 sequence reads: CATSERRAWTEAFF. The CDR3 DNA is TGTGCCACCAGTGAACGGAGGGCATGGACTGAAGCTTTCTTT.

The rearrangement joins TRBV10-3 to TRBJ2-2; 13 nucleotides agree with TRBD2. Germline V lookup: CDR1 ENHRY, CDR2 SYGVKD. Trimming at V came to 6 bases and at J to 8 bases, leaving 6 bases not matched to a gene. The CDR3 runs to 15 residues. This CDR3 reads CAIRGLAGSAGELFF. The CDR3 nucleotides are TGTGCCATCAGGGGACTAGCGGGATCTGCGGGGGAGCTGTTTTTT.

There are many counts of this clonotype. The chain combines TRBV29-1 with TRBJ1-1; possibly TRBD1 for D (5 bases). The CDR3 loop spans 13 amino acids. The V end lost 3 bases, the J end lost 1 base, and 9 bases lay between the germline ends. Per germline, CDR1 SQVTM and CDR2 ANQGSEA. DNA for the CDR3: TGCAGCGTTGAGCGGACAAGGAACACTGAAGCTTTCTTT. Protein product: CSVERTRNTEAFF.

This clonotype has just a few counts. The chain joins TRBV7-9 to TRBJ2-7; TRBD2 matches at 8 bases. The CDR3 extends over 15 amino acids. J was trimmed by 2 bases and V by 4 bases; bases with no gene match: 7. Germline V gives CDR1 SEHNR, CDR2 FQNEAQ (reference sequence). As DNA, the CDR3 is TGTGCCAGCAGCTCCTCCGGACTAGCTCCCTACGAGCAGTACTTC. Amino acids: CASSSSGLAPYEQYF. Together with reference TRBV7-9 and TRBJ2-7, the CDR3 gives the full variable domain: DTGVSQNPRHKITKRGQNVTFRCDPISEHNRLYWYRQTLGQGPEFLTYFQNEAQLEKSRLLSDRFSAERPKGSFSTLEIQRTEQGDSAMYLCASSSSGLAPYEQYFGPGTRLTVT.